This TCR beta chain was recovered during a study of regulatory T cells in long-lasting Graves disease. Building of the TCR beta libraries involved iRepertoire HTBI primers and Arm-PCR of CDR3 regions. TCRdb used MiXCR to reprocess the multiplex PCR reads, holding one entry per CDR3 protein. Seen here are fewer than 550,000 distinct CDR3 sequences, roughly a sixth observed once, and the top ten hold 20% to 25%. CDR1 MNHNS and CDR2 SASEGT come from the germline V gene. V dropped 8 bases and J dropped 4 bases, with 13 bases sitting between them. The CDR3 is 13 residues long. This clonotype was seen a handful of times. Its specificity is not known. Time point defined: newly diagnosed GD, antithyroid drugs for less than 3 months. PBMC-derived RNA was used for the TCR library. Findings of the study overall: Between persistent patients, roughly 2,600 public clonotypes were shared, exceeding the roughly 940 shared between new patients.

This sample was shared with a second study, whose subject was T cells in Graves' hyperthyroidism and ophthalmopathy.

Sequenced here: peripheral blood mononuclear cells (PBMCs), sampled at new diagnosis, from a patient treated with antithyroid drugs. V is TRBV6-1 and J is TRBJ2-3; D remains unclear. This sequence originates from a woman aged 35-65 years with Graves disease. CDR3 nucleotide sequence: TGTGCCAGCCGCCTTTTAGGAGCAGATACGCAGTATTTT. This gives the protein CASRLLGADTQYF.